Presented here are 3 T cell receptor beta chains from one specimen sequenced in a study of cytomegalovirus exposure and HLA in healthy donors. Vbeta (60) and Jbeta (13) primers were used in the PCR. Sequenced by immunoSEQ multiplex PCR; TCRdb stores in-frame clones only, minus some. In the table there are around 150,000 clones, around 65% of which are singletons. The sample comprised PBMCs. All receptors derive from a woman aged 55-75 years in good health and CMV-seronegative.

The V and J genes are TRBV6-4 and TRBJ2-1, with 8 bases aligning to TRBD1. J gave up 0 bases and V 6 bases, and 10 bases lay outside the gene matches. Per the germline V gene, CDR1 is MRHNA and CDR2 is SNTAGT. The CDR3 runs 17 residues. The CDR3 reads CASSPRTGQSSYNEQFF. CDR3 nucleotides: TGTGCCAGCAGCCCGCGGACAGGGCAAAGCTCCTACAATGAGCAGTTCTTC.

This clone was seen a few times. The chain is built from TRBV5-1 and TRBJ2-7; TRBD1 matches at 8 bases. The CDR3 length is 16 residues. Trimming cost V 1 base and J 5 bases; bases outside gene matches: 11. Germline values: CDR1 SGHRS, CDR2 YFSETQ. This CDR3 is CASSLTRTGTVNEQYF. The CDR3 DNA is TGCGCCAGCAGCTTGACAAGGACAGGGACGGTCAACGAGCAGTACTTC.

The CDR3 loop is CASSTLAGTPYEQYF. The CDR3 DNA is TGTGCCAGCAGTACCTTAGCGGGGACGCCCTACGAGCAGTACTTC. The V and J genes are TRBV27 and TRBJ2-7, with TRBD2 matching 8 bases. Per the germline V gene, CDR1 is MNHEY and CDR2 is SMNVEV (reference sequence). This CDR3 contains 15 residues. J lost 2 bases, V lost 5 bases, and 8 bases had no gene match.